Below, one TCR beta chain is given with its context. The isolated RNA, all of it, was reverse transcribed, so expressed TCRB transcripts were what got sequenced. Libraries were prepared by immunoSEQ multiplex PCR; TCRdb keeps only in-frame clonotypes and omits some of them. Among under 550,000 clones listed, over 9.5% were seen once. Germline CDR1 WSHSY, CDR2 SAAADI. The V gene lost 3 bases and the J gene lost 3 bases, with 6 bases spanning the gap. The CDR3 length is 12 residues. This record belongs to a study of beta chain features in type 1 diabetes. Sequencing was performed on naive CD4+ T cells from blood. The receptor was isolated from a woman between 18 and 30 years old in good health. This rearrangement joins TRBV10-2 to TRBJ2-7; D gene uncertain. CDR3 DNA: TGCGCCAGCAGTGATCAAGGCTACGAGCAGTACTTC. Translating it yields CASSDQGYEQYF.